This T cell receptor beta chain was recovered during a study of shared clonotypes between healthy human individuals. Overall study: Each donor's CD4 naive and CD4 memory cells filled three plates apiece, CD8 naive two, and CD8 memory one.

A remark on this clone: Its antigen is not known.

With V trimmed by 5 bases and J by 0 bases, 15 bases remained unmatched. This CDR3 is built from 20 residues. Germline CDR1 is MDHEN and CDR2 is SYDVKM. The study's findings and limits: Relative to memory subsets, naive subsets generally showed larger estimated richness.

Only in-frame clones appear in the TCRdb table, and some are missing; sequencing was by immunoSEQ multiplex PCR. The data show roughly 1,500,000 clones, approximately 98% seen once. Sequences were obtained from naive CD4+ T cells sorted from blood. Subset denoted: CD45RA+ positively selected. This TCR was sampled from a man aged 30 to 45 in good health. The chain is built from TRBV28 and TRBJ2-2; 10 bases fit TRBD2. CDR3 region: CASSPDKRRGLASNTGELFF. CDR3 nucleotides: TGTGCCAGCAGTCCCGACAAGAGAAGGGGACTAGCGTCGAACACCGGGGAGCTGTTTTTT.